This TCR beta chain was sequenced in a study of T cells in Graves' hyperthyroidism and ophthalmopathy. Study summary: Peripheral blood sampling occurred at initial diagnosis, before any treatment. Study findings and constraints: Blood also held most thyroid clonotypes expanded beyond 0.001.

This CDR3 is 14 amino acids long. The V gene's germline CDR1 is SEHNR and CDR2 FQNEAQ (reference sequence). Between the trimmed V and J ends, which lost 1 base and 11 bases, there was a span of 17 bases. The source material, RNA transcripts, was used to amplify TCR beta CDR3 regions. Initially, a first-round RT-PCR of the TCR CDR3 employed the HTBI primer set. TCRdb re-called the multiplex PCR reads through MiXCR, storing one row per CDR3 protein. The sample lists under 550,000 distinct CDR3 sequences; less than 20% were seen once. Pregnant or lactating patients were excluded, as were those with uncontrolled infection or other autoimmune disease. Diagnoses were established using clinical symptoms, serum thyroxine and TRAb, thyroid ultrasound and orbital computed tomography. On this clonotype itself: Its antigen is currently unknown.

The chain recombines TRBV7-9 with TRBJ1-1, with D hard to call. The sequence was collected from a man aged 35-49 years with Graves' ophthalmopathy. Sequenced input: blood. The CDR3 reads CASSLVDPYPTAFF. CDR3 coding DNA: TGTGCCAGCAGCTTAGTCGACCCGTATCCGACCGCTTTCTTT.